This record looks at one T cell receptor beta chain sequence and its context. CDR3 length equals 14 residues. The V end lost 2 bases, the J end lost 4 bases, and 9 bases lay between the germline ends. CDR1 and CDR2 from the germline V gene are MNHEY and SVGEGT. This specimen comes from a study of blood T cell repertoires in COVID-19. Overall study context: In each case, the material was cDNA or gDNA derived from T cells, B-cell-depleted T cells, or PBMCs.

Original processing methods: Scientists estimated how many nucleated cells there were by amplifying reference gene primers. Profiling relied on immunoSEQ multiplex PCR, and the TCRdb table lists in-frame clones only, not all of them. The V and J calls and clone size were taken over from that table, and D and trimming were inferred from the DNA. The sample includes roughly 20,000 clones, 80% to 90% of them seen just once. The chain joins TRBV6-2 or TRBV6-3 to TRBJ1-5; D call uncertain. This clonotype originated in a human donor in a cohort sampled during active COVID-19. Sequencing was done on a sample of peripheral blood. DNA of the CDR3: TGTGCCAGCAGTTACCCGACTTTAAATCAGCCCCAGCATTTT. Protein product: CASSYPTLNQPQHF.